What follows are 14 T cell receptor beta chains derived from one specimen sequenced in a study of HIV-infected patients and healthy controls. The repertoire came from unfractionated whole blood and reflected all unsorted peripheral T cells. cDNA was made from about 480 ng RNA using alpha and beta constant primers. Separate chain-specific third strand synthesis with multiplexing indices produced the alpha and beta libraries. One entry per CDR3 protein results from TCRdb running MiXCR on the 5' RACE reads. The data show around 16,000 distinct CDR3 sequences, 9.4% seen once. Sample: blood. These receptors came from an adult in good health.

This clonotype was found many times. V and J are TRBV24-1 and TRBJ2-3; no definite D call. From germline, CDR1 is KGHDR and CDR2 SFDVKD. V lost 9 bases to trimming and J lost 5 bases, with 8 bases between them. The CDR3 covers 11 residues. CDR3 sequence: CATGMRDTQYF. CDR3 DNA: TGTGCCACCGGAATGAGAGATACGCAGTATTTT.

The chain is built from TRBV5-1 and TRBJ1-2; maybe TRBD1 (6 bases). The CDR3 spans 15 residues. Germline loops: CDR1 SGHRS, CDR2 YFSETQ. V was pared by 4 bases and J by 3 bases, with 16 bases between. CDR3 sequence: CASSRGGGSDYGYTF. DNA for the CDR3: TGCGCCAGCAGCCGGGGGGGGGGCAGCGACTATGGCTACACCTTC.

This clonotype was counted at least ten times. This chain connects TRBV5-1 to TRBJ2-7; TRBD1 matches 7 bases. After removal of 3 bases from V and 2 bases from J, the junction contained 5 bases not matched to a gene. Germline loops: CDR1 SGHRS, CDR2 YFSETQ. This CDR3 is 14 amino acids long. The CDR3 sequence: CASSYRQGTYEQYF. CDR3 coding DNA: TGCGCCAGCAGCTACAGACAGGGCACCTACGAGCAGTACTTC.

Many counts were recorded for this clonotype. This sequence joins TRBV18 and TRBJ2-7; D call uncertain. Germline values: CDR1 KGHSH, CDR2 LQKENI. The V end was cut by 3 bases, the J end by 4 bases, with 10 bases between. The length of the CDR3 is 13 residues. CDR3 protein: CASSPAPQYEQYV. The CDR3 coding sequence is TGTGCCAGCTCACCTGCCCCACAGTACGAGCAGTACGTC.

This clonotype was recorded at least ten times. The V gene is TRBV11-1, the J gene TRBJ2-5; no reliable D call. CDR1 and CDR2 (germline): SGHAT, FQDESV (reference sequence). CDR3 length: 12 residues. Between the trimmed V and J ends, which lost 0 bases and 5 bases, there was a span of 4 bases. Here the CDR3 DNA reads TGTGCCAGCAGCTTAGCACCGGAGACCCAGTACTTC. Translating gives CASSLAPETQYF.

In its sample, this clonotype was seen many times. This chain connects TRBV20-1 to TRBJ1-6; perhaps TRBD1 as D (6 bases). V gave up 0 bases and J gave up 5 bases, with 17 bases separating them. The CDR3 has 17 residues. CDR1 is DFQATT and CDR2 is SNEGSKA in the germline V gene (reference sequence). This CDR3 is CSARDLPRQGHNSPLHF. CDR3 in DNA: TGCAGTGCTAGAGATTTACCCCGGCAGGGGCATAATTCACCCCTCCACTTT.

This clonotype qualifies as medium-sized. The V and J genes are TRBV29-1 and TRBJ2-4, with D possibly matching TRBD2 (6 bases). This CDR3 has 12 residues. V dropped 4 bases and J dropped 6 bases, with 10 bases sitting between them. From germline, CDR1 is SQVTM and CDR2 ANQGSEA. The CDR3: CSVAGGANIQYF. CDR3 coding DNA: TGCAGCGTTGCTGGCGGGGCAAACATTCAGTACTTC. The full variable domain, in which reference TRBV29-1 and TRBJ2-4 provide the parts outside the CDR3, is SAVISQKPSRDICQRGTSLTIQCQVDSQVTMMFWYRQQPGQSLTLIATANQGSEATYESGFVIDKFPISRPNLTFSTLTVSNMSPEDSSIYLCSVAGGANIQYFGAGTRLSVL.

V usage is TRBV7-8 and J usage is TRBJ2-2, with unresolved D. Trimming stripped 5 bases from V and 6 bases from J, with 7 bases between. The germline gives CDR1 SGHVS, CDR2 FQNEAQ. The CDR3 length is 12 residues. The CDR3 reads CASSEEPGELFF. The CDR3, as DNA: TGTGCCAGCAGCGAAGAGCCCGGGGAGCTGTTTTTT.

There are many counts of this clonotype. The chain employs TRBV7-9 and TRBJ1-4; D remains ambiguous. CDR1 SEHNR and CDR2 FQNEAQ come from the germline V gene (reference sequence). The germline V and J ends were trimmed by 1 base and 6 bases, with 15 bases remaining between them. The CDR3 sequence is 16 residues long. The CDR3 DNA reads TGTGCCAGCAGCTTAGAGGTGGGAGTCGCTTATGAAAAACTGTTTTTT. This translates into CASSLEVGVAYEKLFF.

The chain recombines TRBV5-6 with TRBJ2-5; D may be TRBD1 (5 bases). The CDR3 length is 15 residues. The ends were cut back, 1 base at V and 4 bases at J, with 14 bases in the middle. Germline V gene data show CDR1 as SGHDT and CDR2 as YYEEEE. The CDR3 bases are TGTGCCAGCAGCTTGTACTCCCCAGGGCGAGAGACCCAGTACTTC. Translating gives CASSLYSPGRETQYF. The entire variable domain, with the rest obtained from reference TRBV5-6 and TRBJ2-5, is as follows: DAGVTQSPTHLIKTRGQQVTLRCSPKSGHDTVSWYQQALGQGPQFIFQYYEEEERQRGNFPDRFSGHQFPNYSSELNVNALLLGDSALYLCASSLYSPGRETQYFGPGTRLLVL.

This clonotype is labeled as medium-sized (0.01 to 0.1%). V and J are TRBV4-1 and TRBJ2-3, with 11 nucleotides matching TRBD1. Losses at the gene ends were 1 base for V and 6 bases for J; bases not matched to a gene: 9. CDR3 length: 17 residues. Germline CDR1 is MGHRA and CDR2 is YSYEKL. CDR3: CASSQGTGGAPRDTQYF. The CDR3 nucleotides are TGCGCCAGCAGCCAAGGGACAGGGGGCGCCCCGAGGGATACGCAGTATTTT.

This clonotype occurred a few times. CDR3: CASSHLMRGWYGYTF. The DNA of the CDR3 is TGCGCCAGCAGCCACCTAATGCGCGGTTGGTATGGCTACACCTTC. The chain has TRBV4-1 and TRBJ1-2; D gene ambiguous. The V gene lost 3 bases and the J gene lost 5 bases, with 16 bases spanning the gap. CDR1 and CDR2 from the germline V gene are MGHRA and YSYEKL. The CDR3 sequence is 15 residues long.

On this clonotype itself: A much larger clone differs from this one at a single base, so this may be a read error. The J gene is TRBJ2-5, the V gene TRBV7-8, with 8 bases aligning to TRBD2. In germline, CDR1 is SGHVS, CDR2 FQNEAQ. Trimming took 6 bases from V and 2 from J; bases not matched to a gene: 2. CDR3 length equals 13 residues. The CDR3 spells CASRLAVQETQYF. CDR3 nucleotides: TGTGCCAGCAGACTAGCGGTACAAGAGACCCAGTACTTC.

The rearrangement uses TRBV19 and TRBJ2-3; D unresolved. Trimming cost V 5 bases and J 2 bases, with 8 bases left between them. CDR1 is LNHDA and CDR2 is SQIVND in the germline V gene (reference sequence). This CDR3 region has 13 residues. The CDR3 here is CASSPYITDTQYF. CDR3 nucleotides: TGTGCCAGTAGTCCGTATATCACAGATACGCAGTATTTT.